These T cell receptor beta chains were read from a single sample in a study of blood T cells in healthy people across ages. Via MiXCR, TCRdb re-called the 5' RACE reads, giving one row per CDR3 protein. The data hold 550,000 to 600,000 distinct CDR3 sequences, with approximately 25% observed a single time. Input material: blood. All receptors come from a woman in her 70s in good health. Both conserved end residues are part of each CDR3. D genes are given only for firm matches. A row's size may be missing; if present it is once, few, many or a size class.

j_call: TRBJ1-5; v_call: TRBV12-3/TRBV12-4; clone_size: few; d_call: TRBD1; cdr3_nt: TGTGCCAGCAGCCCGGGACAGGCGGGCAATCAGCCCCAGCATTTT; cdr3_aa: CASSPGQAGNQPQHF
j_call: TRBJ1-2; v_call: TRBV5-1; clone_size: NA; d_call: NA; cdr3_nt: TGCGCCAGCAGCTTCGGACAGTCGTATGGCTACACCTTC; cdr3_aa: CASSFGQSYGYTF
j_call: TRBJ2-1; v_call: TRBV7-3; clone_size: few; d_call: TRBD2; cdr3_nt: TGTGCCAGCAGCCCCCCGGGACTAGCATCCTACAATGAGCAGTTCTTC; cdr3_aa: CASSPPGLASYNEQFF
j_call: TRBJ1-1; v_call: TRBV20-1; clone_size: NA; d_call: NA; cdr3_nt: TGCAGTGCAACGACCGAAACAGGCCCTGAAGCTTTCTTT; cdr3_aa: CSATTETGPEAFF
j_call: TRBJ1-3; v_call: TRBV3-1; clone_size: NA; d_call: NA; cdr3_nt: TGTGCCAGCAGCCAAAGGGGGTCCCTCTCTGGAAACACCATATATTTT; cdr3_aa: CASSQRGSLSGNTIYF
j_call: TRBJ2-3; v_call: TRBV24-1; clone_size: NA; d_call: NA; cdr3_nt: TGTGCCACCAGTGATTATTTGGAGGGGGCTCCAGATACGCAGTATTTT; cdr3_aa: CATSDYLEGAPDTQYF
j_call: TRBJ2-3; v_call: TRBV21-1; clone_size: few; d_call: NA; cdr3_nt: TGTGCCAGCGGCGACAGGGGGCACGGCACAGATACGCAGTATTTT; cdr3_aa: CASGDRGHGTDTQYF
j_call: TRBJ1-2; v_call: TRBV12-3/TRBV12-4; clone_size: NA; d_call: TRBD1; cdr3_nt: TGTGCCAGCAGCCGACAGGGTACGGGCTACACCTTC; cdr3_aa: CASSRQGTGYTF
j_call: TRBJ1-6; v_call: TRBV3-1; clone_size: few; d_call: NA; cdr3_nt: TGTGCCAGCAGCCAGCAGGGGTCTAAAAATTCACCCCTCCACTTT; cdr3_aa: CASSQQGSKNSPLHF
j_call: TRBJ2-4; v_call: TRBV5-1; clone_size: NA; d_call: TRBD1; cdr3_nt: TGCGCCAGCAGCTTGGAGGCAGGGGGCGTCAAAAACATTCAGTACTTC; cdr3_aa: CASSLEAGGVKNIQYF
j_call: TRBJ2-5; v_call: TRBV5-1; clone_size: few; d_call: NA; cdr3_nt: TGTGCCAGCAGCTTGGGGCAGGGAATTGAGACCCAGTACTTC; cdr3_aa: CASSLGQGIETQYF
j_call: TRBJ2-5; v_call: TRBV4-3; clone_size: few; d_call: NA; cdr3_nt: TGCGCCAGCAGCCAAGAGAGGTGGGACGGGGACCAAGAGACCCAGTACTTC; cdr3_aa: CASSQERWDGDQETQYF
j_call: TRBJ1-2; v_call: TRBV12-3/TRBV12-4; clone_size: NA; d_call: NA; cdr3_nt: TGTGCCGGCAGTTTTGGCAGGGGAGATTTTGGCTACACCTTC; cdr3_aa: CAGSFGRGDFGYTF
j_call: TRBJ1-2; v_call: TRBV7-2; clone_size: NA; d_call: TRBD1; cdr3_nt: TGTGCCAGCAGCTTAGTTTTGGGGGACAGTTATGGCTACACCTTC; cdr3_aa: CASSLVLGDSYGYTF
j_call: TRBJ1-1; v_call: TRBV7-2; clone_size: NA; d_call: NA; cdr3_nt: TGTGCCAGCAGCTTAATGAGTGGGGGGGACACTGAAGCTTTCTTT; cdr3_aa: CASSLMSGGDTEAFF
j_call: TRBJ2-5; v_call: TRBV6-5; clone_size: few; d_call: NA; cdr3_nt: TGTGCCAGCAGCCGCGAATACCAAGAGACCCAGTACTTC; cdr3_aa: CASSREYQETQYF
j_call: TRBJ1-2; v_call: TRBV7-2; clone_size: many; d_call: NA; cdr3_nt: TGTGCCAGCAGCTACTCAGGAACAGGGACGGAGGACACCTTC; cdr3_aa: CASSYSGTGTEDTF
j_call: TRBJ1-3; v_call: TRBV6-5; clone_size: NA; d_call: TRBD1; cdr3_nt: TGTGCCAGCAGCTCCCGGACAGGGAGAAACACCATATATTTT; cdr3_aa: CASSSRTGRNTIYF
j_call: TRBJ2-2; v_call: TRBV6-5; clone_size: few; d_call: TRBD1; cdr3_nt: TGTGCCAGCAGTTACTCAGACAGGGGTACCGGGGAGCTGTTTTTT; cdr3_aa: CASSYSDRGTGELFF
j_call: TRBJ1-1; v_call: TRBV3-1; clone_size: NA; d_call: NA; cdr3_nt: TGTGCCAGCAGCCTACCGACCGGGGCCCCCTTCTTT; cdr3_aa: CASSLPTGAPFF
j_call: TRBJ1-3; v_call: TRBV9; clone_size: NA; d_call: NA; cdr3_nt: TGTGCCAGCAGCGCCTCCGGGACCTCCAGGAACACCATATATTTT; cdr3_aa: CASSASGTSRNTIYF
j_call: TRBJ2-5; v_call: TRBV7-2; clone_size: few; d_call: NA; cdr3_nt: TGTGCCAGCAGCTTAGGTCCGTCGCCAGGGGAGACCCAGTACTTC; cdr3_aa: CASSLGPSPGETQYF
j_call: TRBJ1-4; v_call: TRBV15; clone_size: few; d_call: NA; cdr3_nt: TGTGCCACCAGTTTTGGTAGGATCAATGAAAAACTGTTTTTT; cdr3_aa: CATSFGRINEKLFF
j_call: TRBJ1-5; v_call: TRBV6-2/TRBV6-3; clone_size: NA; d_call: NA; cdr3_nt: TGTGCCAGCAGTTACGGGCGGCAAAATCAGCCCCAGCATTTT; cdr3_aa: CASSYGRQNQPQHF
j_call: TRBJ2-7; v_call: TRBV5-1; clone_size: NA; d_call: NA; cdr3_nt: TGCGCCAGCAGCGAAAGGGAGTACGAGCAGTACTTC; cdr3_aa: CASSEREYEQYF
j_call: TRBJ2-5; v_call: TRBV7-2; clone_size: few; d_call: NA; cdr3_nt: TGTGCCACCGTGGGAAAGACAAAGCAAGAGACCCAGTACTTC; cdr3_aa: CATVGKTKQETQYF
j_call: TRBJ1-4; v_call: TRBV7-9; clone_size: few; d_call: NA; cdr3_nt: TGTGCCAGCAGCTTAGCGAGGGGTTCGGAAAAACTGTTTTTT; cdr3_aa: CASSLARGSEKLFF
j_call: TRBJ2-5; v_call: TRBV2; clone_size: once; d_call: TRBD2; cdr3_nt: TGTGCCAGCAGTACGGGACTAGCGACAGAGACCCAGTACTTC; cdr3_aa: CASSTGLATETQYF